The clone carrying this T cell receptor (beta chain) was recorded only once. Its cognate antigen is unknown. These data are taken from a study of shared clonotypes between healthy human individuals. Study-wide points: Unshared clonotypes carried lower generation probabilities than those common to all four donors.

Positively selected for CCR7, the CD45RO-negative cells used as naive CD8 cells excluded terminally differentiated effector memory CD45RA+ cells. Donors, healthy HIV-negative adults, lacked recent acute infections or vaccinations. V shed 3 bases, J shed 3 bases, and the junction held 10 bases outside the gene matches. CDR3 length: 16 amino acids. Germline V CDR1 and CDR2: MGHDK, SYGVNS. The assay used deep level. As processed by the authors: ImmunoSEQ output lacked quality scores and full-length reads, limiting matched filtering. Some clones are missing from TCRdb's copy, which holds only in-frame ones; the method was immunoSEQ multiplex PCR. The V and J calls and clone size are taken from that table; D and trimming were inferred from the DNA. Of about 590,000 clones in the sample, around 95% were seen once.

This clonotype was obtained from a woman between 25 and 40 years old in good health. Sequencing was performed on naive CD8+ T cells sorted from blood. The chain employs TRBV25-1 and TRBJ2-7, with 8 bases fitting TRBD2. DNA of the CDR3: TGTGCCAGCAGTGAGATAGCGGGACCGTCCCTCTACGAGCAGTACTTC. It translates to CASSEIAGPSLYEQYF.